The 22 T cell receptor beta chains below were found in one sample sequenced in a study of blood T cell repertoires in COVID-19 (dated by TCRdb to the early 2020s). The library was produced with the immunoSEQ multiplex PCR assay. Drawn from immuneACCESS, this table holds only the in-frame rearrangements with V and J called that TCRdb kept. Clones are partly lost; checked studies trace under half to an unresolved V gene and leave the rest unexplained. Across this sample there are about 130,000 clones, with less than 90% seen only once. 1.5% to 2% of the sample lies in the top ten. Sample: peripheral blood. All receptors come from a man between 70 and 80 years old with acute or convalescent COVID-19.

The chain employs TRBV7-2 and TRBJ2-3; the match to TRBD2 covers 7 bases. In germline, CDR1 is SGHTA, CDR2 FQGNSA. The CDR3 is made up of 16 amino acids. Trimming at V came to 1 base and at J to 2 bases, leaving 6 bases not matched to a gene. The CDR3 here is CASSLGGGINTDTQYF. The DNA of the CDR3 is TGTGCCAGCAGCTTAGGGGGGGGAATTAACACAGATACGCAGTATTTT.

A note on this clone: Other DNA variants within this sample encode the same CDR3. The V gene is TRBV3-1 (or the pseudogene TRBV3-2), the J gene TRBJ1-1, with D possibly matching TRBD1 (5 bases). Trimming pared 1 base from V and 1 base from J, leaving 7 bases between. CDR3 length: 14 residues. Germline values: CDR1 LGHDT, CDR2 YNNKEL (reference sequence). For the CDR3, the DNA is TGTGCCAGCAGCCAAGGCACAGGGAACACTGAAGCTTTCTTT. Its protein is CASSQGTGNTEAFF.

This clone was found many times. The chain couples TRBV5-4 to TRBJ1-1, with TRBD1 matching 9 bases. Germline V CDR1 and CDR2: SGHNT, YYREEE (reference sequence). The V segment lost 5 bases and the J segment 4 bases; nucleotides outside the gene matches: 6. CDR3 length equals 14 residues. The CDR3 loop reads CASRYGTGTTEAFF. CDR3 in DNA: TGTGCCAGCAGGTACGGGACAGGGACCACTGAAGCTTTCTTT. Looking up the rest from reference TRBV5-4 and TRBJ1-1 gives the full variable domain: ETGVTQSPTHLIKTRGQQVTLRCSSQSGHNTVSWYQQALGQGPQFIFQYYREEENGRGNFPPRFSGLQFPNYSSELNVNALELDDSALYLCASRYGTGTTEAFFGQGTRLTVV.

This chain uses TRBV5-1 with TRBJ2-5; 8 bases match TRBD1. This CDR3 is built from 16 residues. The germline V gene has CDR1 SGHRS and CDR2 YFSETQ. The V segment lost 4 bases and the J segment 5 bases; nucleotides outside the gene matches: 13. CDR3 coding DNA: TGCGCCAGCAGCACCGGACAGGGATTGCTCGGGGAGACCCAGTACTTC. Protein: CASSTGQGLLGETQYF.

This clone was counted once. This chain uses TRBV28 with TRBJ1-5; perhaps TRBD1 as D (6 bases). Per the germline V gene, CDR1 is MDHEN and CDR2 is SYDVKM. CDR3 size: 14 residues. Trimming left V 7 bases short and J 5 bases short, with 15 bases between. CDR3 residues: CASTSGQRDQPQHF. DNA of the CDR3: TGTGCCAGCACCTCCGGACAGCGAGATCAGCCCCAGCATTTT.

This rearrangement joins TRBV6-1 to TRBJ1-6; D perhaps matches TRBD1 (5 bases). V lost 1 base to trimming and J lost 9 bases, with 10 bases between them. The germline gives CDR1 MNHNS, CDR2 SASEGT. This CDR3 has 14 amino acids. This chain's CDR3 is CASSEGQLASPLHF. CDR3 nucleotides: TGTGCCAGCAGTGAAGGACAGTTAGCTTCACCCCTCCACTTT.

The chain employs TRBV5-1 and TRBJ2-2; D uncertain. The CDR3 contains 13 residues. V was shortened by 3 bases and J by 0 bases, with 3 bases between the two germline ends. Germline CDR1 reads SGHRS; CDR2 reads YFSETQ. CDR3 region: CASSSTNTGELFF. For the CDR3, the DNA is TGCGCCAGCAGCTCCACGAACACCGGGGAGCTGTTTTTT.

CDR3 coding DNA: TGCGCCAGCAGCTTGGGAGCGTACCAAGAGACCCAGTACTTC. This encodes CASSLGAYQETQYF. V and J are TRBV5-1 and TRBJ2-5, with D hard to call. CDR3 length: 14 amino acids. The ends were cut back, 0 bases at V and 0 bases at J, with 6 bases in the middle. CDR1 is SGHRS and CDR2 is YFSETQ in the germline V gene.

The count of this clone is one. The rearrangement links TRBV7-3 to TRBJ2-3, with TRBD2 identical over 7 bases. Germline-derived CDR1 and CDR2 are SGHTA and FQGTGA. V shed 5 bases and J 4 bases; nucleotides not matched to a gene: 9. The CDR3 sequence is 15 residues long. CDR3 loop: CASSPSGAPADTQYF. The CDR3 bases are TGTGCCAGCAGCCCTAGCGGCGCGCCTGCAGATACGCAGTATTTT.

The chain couples TRBV7-4 to TRBJ2-7; D gene ambiguous. Germline V CDR1 and CDR2: SGHVT, SQSDAQ. Trimming removed 5 bases from V and 3 bases from J, with 8 bases in between. The CDR3 runs to 12 residues. CDR3 sequence: CASSPLYYEQYF. The DNA for the CDR3 is TGTGCCAGCAGCCCTCTCTACTACGAGCAGTACTTC.

The rearrangement links TRBV28 to TRBJ1-2; a weak D match, TRBD1 (5 bases). V was shortened by 6 bases and J by 0 bases, with 20 bases between the two germline ends. The CDR3 totals 17 residues. Germline CDR1 and CDR2: MDHEN and SYDVKM. This CDR3 reads CASSSIRTGGANYGYTF. The CDR3 region has the DNA TGTGCCAGCAGCTCCATCAGGACGGGGGGAGCTAACTATGGCTACACCTTC.

V gene TRBV19 combines with J gene TRBJ2-1, with a tentative D call TRBD1 (5 bases). Germline CDR1 reads LNHDA; CDR2 reads SQIVND (reference sequence). The CDR3 is 17 residues long. V was clipped by 5 bases and J by 0 bases, with 17 bases between them. In nucleotides, the CDR3 is TGTGCCAGTAGTCCACAACCAGGGTTCCGCTCCTACAATGAGCAGTTCTTC. It specifies CASSPQPGFRSYNEQFF.

The count of this clone is one. The rearrangement joins TRBV4-1 to TRBJ1-6; possible D gene TRBD1, 6 bases. This CDR3 has 15 residues. Germline V gene sequence: CDR1 MGHRA, CDR2 YSYEKL. V lost 4 bases, J lost 5 bases, and 12 bases lay in between. The CDR3 DNA is TGCGCCAGCAGCCTACAGGGTTCGGATAATTCACCCCTCCACTTT. It is translated as CASSLQGSDNSPLHF.

This sequence joins TRBV30 and TRBJ1-4, with D unclear. This CDR3 is built from 12 residues. Germline lookup yields CDR1 GTSNPN and CDR2 SVGIG (reference sequence). This CDR3 is CGCQRYNEKLFF. CDR3 in DNA: TGTGGATGCCAGCGCTATAATGAAAAACTGTTTTTT.

The V gene is TRBV3-1 (or the pseudogene TRBV3-2), the J gene TRBJ2-1; 7 nucleotides agree with TRBD2. This CDR3 is built from 12 residues. Germline trimming cut 8 bases from V and 5 bases from J; bases unmatched to any gene: 3. Per the germline V gene, CDR1 is LGHDT and CDR2 is YNNKEL (reference sequence). In DNA, the CDR3 is TGTGCCAGCGCGGGACTAAACAATGAGCAGTTCTTC. Translated: CASAGLNNEQFF.

This sequence joins TRBV2 and TRBJ2-1; 9 nucleotides align to TRBD1. J was trimmed by 2 bases and V by 11 bases; bases with no gene match: 4. The CDR3 sequence is 13 residues long. CDR1 is SNHLY, CDR2 FYNNEI, per germline. The CDR3 is CASGQGPYNEQFF. CDR3 bases: TGTGCCTCTGGACAGGGGCCCTACAATGAGCAGTTCTTC. Full variable domain (remainder filled in from reference TRBV2 and TRBJ2-1): EPEVTQTPSHQVTQMGQEVILRCVPISNHLYFYWYRQILGQKVEFLVSFYNNEISEKSEIFDDQFSVERPDGSNFTLKIRSTKLEDSAMYFCASGQGPYNEQFFGPGTRLTVL.

The chain is built from TRBV10-3 and TRBJ1-5; D is unclear. This CDR3 is 15 amino acids long. Germline V gene data show CDR1 as ENHRY and CDR2 as SYGVKD. Trimming took 3 bases from V and 5 from J, leaving 14 bases between them. DNA for the CDR3: TGTGCCATCAGTGATGGGGAGGGCTCAGATCAGCCCCAGCATTTT. Its translation is CAISDGEGSDQPQHF.

CDR3 sequence (DNA): TGCGCCAGCAGCTTCCGATGGGGGGACAATGAGCAGTTCTTC. Translating gives CASSFRWGDNEQFF. J is TRBJ2-1 and V is TRBV5-1; tentative D call: TRBD2 (6 bases). Germline CDR1 reads SGHRS; CDR2 reads YFSETQ. V was trimmed by 2 bases and J by 5 bases, leaving 11 bases between them. The CDR3 extends over 14 amino acids.

The CDR3 nucleotides read TGTGCCAGCAGTTTCAGGGGCTATGGCTACACCTTC. Translation: CASSFRGYGYTF. The chain carries TRBV28 and TRBJ1-2; TRBD1 is a possible D gene (6 bases). V was clipped by 3 bases and J by 4 bases, with 6 bases between them. The CDR3 contains 12 residues. Germline CDR1 is MDHEN and CDR2 is SYDVKM.

The chain carries TRBV28 and TRBJ1-2; D not certain. The CDR3 runs to 14 residues. Germline-derived CDR1 and CDR2 are MDHEN and SYDVKM. Trimming cost V 10 bases and J 4 bases, with 19 bases left between them. The CDR3 spells CATKKSLRPYGYTF. The CDR3 bases are TGTGCCACCAAGAAATCACTCAGGCCCTATGGCTACACCTTC.

This rearrangement joins TRBV4-2 to TRBJ1-3, with 8 bases aligning to TRBD1. This CDR3 is built from 15 residues. The junction had 6 bases not matched to a gene; V was cut back by 4 bases and J by 4 bases. Germline assignment: CDR1 LGHNA and CDR2 YNFKEQ. The chain's CDR3 is CASSPKTGVGNTIYF. The CDR3 DNA sequence: TGTGCCAGCAGCCCCAAGACAGGGGTCGGAAACACCATATATTTT.

J is TRBJ2-7 and V is TRBV5-5, with TRBD1 matching over 8 bases. The germline CDR1 and CDR2 sequences are SGHKS and YYEKEE (reference sequence). With V trimmed by 4 bases and J by 5 bases, 5 bases remained unmatched. This CDR3 is 13 amino acids long. CDR3 bases: TGTGCCAGCAGCCGAGGGACAGGCGACGAGCAGTACTTC. Its translation: CASSRGTGDEQYF.